The clone carrying this T cell receptor beta chain was observed a few times. The antigen remains unidentified. Unique molecular identifiers were used in preparing the TCRbeta library. From the PCR reads, TCRdb called clonotypes with MiXCR, one entry per CDR3 protein. The sample yields around 670,000 distinct CDR3 sequences, around 13% seen once. These data originate in a study of T-cell reconstitution after alpha-beta-depleted transplantation in children. Study-wide findings and caveats: Newly produced T cells mostly accounted for T-cell counts and diversity one year post-transplant. Reportedly, roughly two months post-transplant, alpha-beta T cells arose from several hundred expanded graft clones.

The V end lost 8 bases, the J end lost 6 bases, and 11 bases lay between the germline ends. CDR1 and CDR2 from the germline V gene are SGHDN and FVKESK. This CDR3 contains 12 residues. The sequence came from a girl aged 2-10 years with congenital amegakaryocytic thrombocytopenia, due to receive a stem cell transplant. Source: PBMCs, taken before TCRalphabeta/CD19-depleted stem cell transplant. V and J are TRBV14 and TRBJ2-1, with D hard to call. The CDR3 DNA sequence: TGTGCCAGCGGTGCTAGACGCAATGAGCAGTTCTTC. This sequence encodes CASGARRNEQFF. Full variable domain (missing parts from reference TRBV14 and TRBJ2-1): EAGVTQFPSHSVIEKGQTVTLRCDPISGHDNLYWYRRVMGKEIKFLLHFVKESKQDESGMPNNRFLAERTGGTYSTLKVQPAELEDSGVYFCASGARRNEQFFGPGTRLTVL.